This entry describes one T cell receptor beta chain. The antigen it binds to is not known. No base-level quality is on record; no much larger clone is a single base apart. The CDR3 starts with the cysteine, ends with the phenylalanine, and has 15 residues. The sequence is cut down to CDR3 DNA, 45 bases in frame from base 1. Reading the germline V gene (reference sequence) gives CDR1 SGHNT and CDR2 YYREEE. Compared with germline, V lacks 4 bases and J lacks 0 bases; bases without a gene match: 7. This record belongs to a study of Ad26.COV2.S vaccination and SARS-CoV-2 variants (dated by TCRdb to the early 2020s). Some background on the complete study: Donors in the vaccine arm were drawn from COV1001, a phase I-IIa trial of Ad26.COV2.S in healthy adults that was multicentre, randomized, double-blind and placebo-controlled. Ad26.COV2.S was administered intramuscularly at a dose of 5x10^10 or 1x10^11 viral particles, either as one shot or as two shots given 56 days apart. TCRbeta repertoire sequencing served as the tool for gauging how specific and how broad the SARS-CoV-2-reactive T cell receptors were following Ad26.COV2.S vaccination. The TCR-sequenced set comprised approximately 32 samples: around 20 Ad26.COV2.S vaccine recipients, 5 placebo recipients and 8 SARS-CoV-2 convalescent individuals. Trial participants were randomized into five groups of five, in which low-dose or high-dose Ad26.COV2.S was given once or twice, or placebo was given on both occasions. Blinding of investigators to trial group allocation was maintained during experiments and outcome assessment. Results the study describes overall, beyond this receptor: The study was not powered to compare responses between vaccine doses or regimens. According to the authors, total T cell responses may have been underestimated by the TCR breadth and depth analyses. Comparable non-spike TCR breadth was observed between vaccine and placebo recipients, consistent with only spike being contained in the vaccine. After vaccination, substantial breadth of spike-specific CD8+ and CD4+ T cell responses was reported. Ad26.COV2.S recipients had higher spike-specific TCR breadth than placebo recipients (P = 0.0014).

The immunoSEQ Assay was the method used to sequence TCRbeta CDR3 regions. After extraction, genomic DNA underwent amplification by bias-controlled multiplex PCR, followed by high-throughput sequencing. In the source study's methods: Collapsing and filtering of sequences were performed to quantify the absolute abundance of each unique TCRbeta CDR3 region. T cell fraction was estimated by normalizing TCRbeta template counts to usable DNA, with usable DNA measured through amplification of reference genes found in all nucleated cells. Repertoire TCRs were annotated as SARS-CoV-2-specific when V gene, CDR3 amino acid sequence and J gene were exactly matched to a known reactive TCR set. The reference SARS-CoV-2 TCR set came from MIRA and was filtered for enrichment in COVID-19-positive ImmuneCODE repertoires, removing public or cross-reactive TCRs. Using the MIRA antigens, annotated TCRs were further analysed by specific ORF or by position within an ORF. Breadth was defined as annotated unique rearrangements over total unique productive rearrangements; depth was the summed frequency of those rearrangements. TCR breadth was compared between groups using two-sided Wilcoxon rank-sum tests. The table was pulled from immuneACCESS by TCRdb, which kept in-frame rearrangements only. Such tables lose some clones; where checked, under half of the loss comes from unresolved V genes, and the rest has no known cause. That table gives V, J and clone size, and the DNA gave D and trimming. The sample table contains more than 400,000 clones; only one count was recorded for 90% of them. The ten largest clones add up to less than 5.5% of the sample.

In light of the paper, this sample's treatment or condition label describes: about 20 received Ad26.COV2.S at low or high dose, single or two shots; about 5 received placebo; per-sample allocation not given. Repertoires of vaccine and placebo recipients were sequenced from samples collected on day 63 after the first injection. In Cohort 1b, fewer than 30 adults aged 18-55 years were enrolled at a single site in Boston, USA, between 29 July and 7 August 2020. Ad26.COV2.S was a replication-incompetent adenovirus type 26 vector that expressed a prefusion-stabilized SARS-CoV-2 spike protein derived from the original Wuhan strain.

This TCR was recovered from a person between 18 and 60 years old who received the Ad26.COV2.S COVID-19 vaccine or a placebo. The V gene is TRBV5-4 and the J gene is TRBJ2-7, and TRBD2 aligns with 7 junction nucleotides. The sample was peripheral blood, taken in a trial of Ad26.COV2.S vaccine versus placebo. The bases read TGTGCCAGCAGCGCCACTAGCGATAGCTCCTACGAGCAGTACTTC. The encoded protein is CASSATSDSSYEQYF.